This entry lists 14 T cell receptor beta chains sequenced from one sample in a study of T-cell memory formation after mild COVID-19. TCRdb reprocessed the 5' RACE reads with MiXCR, giving one entry per CDR3 protein. Of under 350,000 distinct CDR3 sequences detected, 16% appear once; the ten largest clones hold approximately 25%. Specimen: PBMCs or a T cell subset sorted from them (not recorded which). The source is a man between 18 and 35 years old who had mild COVID-19 (a few samples of this study predate the infection). Cell type and time point are not known.

The CDR3 region has the DNA TGCGCCAGCAGCCAATTAAAGGGGAGGAACACCGGGGAGCTGTTTTTT. Translation: CASSQLKGRNTGELFF. This chain connects TRBV4-3 to TRBJ2-2; either TRBD1 or TRBD2 may supply D (5 bases each). The germline V gene has CDR1 LGHNA and CDR2 YSLEER. V lost 2 bases, J lost 1 base, and 11 bases lay in between. This CDR3 is 16 amino acids long.

The gene calls are TRBV4-1 and TRBJ1-5, with TRBD1 identical over 10 bases. The CDR3 consists of 17 residues. V lost 0 bases, J lost 7 bases, and 9 bases stayed unmatched. The germline gives CDR1 MGHRA, CDR2 YSYEKL. CDR3 in amino acids: CASSQDQGTGAPQPQHF. As DNA, the CDR3 is TGCGCCAGCAGCCAAGATCAGGGGACAGGGGCCCCCCAGCCCCAGCATTTT.

This clonotype was detected ten times or more. The chain has TRBV11-2 and TRBJ2-7; possibly TRBD2 for D (5 bases). The CDR3 has 13 residues. CDR1 is SGHAT and CDR2 is FQNNGV in the germline V gene. The V end lost 4 bases, the J end lost 7 bases, and 14 bases lay between the germline ends. Here the CDR3 reads CASSSSGVGEQYV. The CDR3 nucleotides are TGTGCCAGCAGCTCGTCCGGGGTGGGAGAGCAGTACGTC.

There are a few counts of this clonotype. This chain links TRBV24-1 with TRBJ2-3; 7 bases are shared with TRBD1. CDR3 length equals 15 residues. Germline lookup yields CDR1 KGHDR and CDR2 SFDVKD. The junction had 8 bases not matched to a gene; V was cut back by 4 bases and J by 5 bases. The CDR3 nucleotides read TGTGCCACCAGTGACCCCAGGGGGTCCGGAGATACGCAGTATTTT. Translated: CATSDPRGSGDTQYF.

This sequence joins TRBV6-2 or TRBV6-3 and TRBJ2-7; the D call may be TRBD1 or TRBD2 (5 bases each). V shed 10 bases and J shed 6 bases, with 19 bases lying between them. Looked up from germline, CDR1 is MNHEY and CDR2 is SVGEGT. This CDR3 is built from 13 residues. This CDR3 is CATGHLEGPEQYF. CDR3 DNA: TGTGCCACCGGACACCTCGAGGGCCCCGAGCAGTACTTC.

This clonotype was seen a handful of times. V gene TRBV6-2 or TRBV6-3 combines with J gene TRBJ2-7; the D is unclear. The CDR3 sequence is 13 residues long. V lost 6 bases and J 2 bases, leaving 11 bases between the germline ends. Germline V gene lookup returns CDR1 MNHEY and CDR2 SVGEGT. The CDR3 coding sequence is TGTGCCAGCAGACTCCCAGGCACCTACGAGCAGTACTTC. Encoded protein: CASRLPGTYEQYF.

This clonotype turned up a few times. The J gene is TRBJ2-3, the V gene TRBV24-1; D not certain. Per the germline V gene, CDR1 is KGHDR and CDR2 is SFDVKD. V lost 4 bases to trimming and J lost 7 bases, with 14 bases between them. The CDR3 consists of 14 residues. CDR3 sequence: CATSESWNVNTQYF. CDR3 DNA: TGTGCCACCAGTGAAAGTTGGAACGTAAATACGCAGTATTTT.

This clonotype was seen more than once but under ten times. The chain combines TRBV2 with TRBJ1-5, with D possibly TRBD1 on 5 matching bases. Trimming took off 3 bases at V and 3 bases at J, with 18 bases between the two ends. This CDR3 is 17 amino acids long. CDR1 and CDR2 from the germline V gene are SNHLY and FYNNEI. The CDR3 DNA follows: TGTGCCAGCAGTGATCTGGCTGCGGGGGTTGACAATCAGCCCCAGCATTTT. Amino acid sequence: CASSDLAAGVDNQPQHF.

This clonotype was seen more than once but under ten times. V usage is TRBV5-1 and J usage is TRBJ2-3; 12 positions agree with TRBD2. Germline values: CDR1 SGHRS, CDR2 YFSETQ. After removal of 4 bases from V and 2 bases from J, the junction contained 5 bases not matched to a gene. The CDR3 totals 16 residues. The CDR3: CASSPGLAGTTDTQYF. The CDR3, as DNA: TGCGCCAGCAGCCCTGGACTAGCGGGGACCACAGATACGCAGTATTTT. The whole variable domain, filled in from reference TRBV5-1 and TRBJ2-3, reads KAGVTQTPRYLIKTRGQQVTLSCSPISGHRSVSWYQQTPGQGLQFLFEYFSETQRNKGNFPGRFSGRQFSNSRSEMNVSTLELGDSALYLCASSPGLAGTTDTQYFGPGTRLTVL.

Concerning this clonotype: Lacking the conserved final phenylalanine or tryptophan, this CDR3 likely reflects a read error. Because the CDR3's place on the DNA is in doubt, the DNA is left out and the CDR3 is given as listed by TCRdb. The J gene is TRBJ1-1, the V gene TRBV14; TRBD1, the table's D call, was not compared with the DNA. Germline CDR1 is SGHDN and CDR2 is FVKESK. The CDR3 spans 9 residues, counting both ends. CDR3 protein: CASSLQGNN.

This clonotype was detected many times. V and J are TRBV7-3 and TRBJ2-2; TRBD2 aligns across 7 bases. The V gene's germline CDR1 is SGHTA and CDR2 FQGTGA. The CDR3 is made up of 13 amino acids. The V gene end was trimmed by 6 bases and the J gene end by 3 bases; junction bases not matched to a gene: 1. The CDR3 region has the DNA TGTGCCAGCAGGGGGGGGGACACCGGGGAGCTGTTTTTT. It translates to CASRGGDTGELFF. Using reference TRBV7-3 and TRBJ2-2 for the parts outside the CDR3, the full variable domain is GAGVSQTPSNKVTEKGKYVELRCDPISGHTALYWYRQSLGQGPEFLIYFQGTGAADDSGLPNDRFFAVRPEGSVSTLKIQRTERGDSAVYLCASRGGDTGELFFGEGSRLTVL.

This clonotype was observed a handful of times. The J gene is TRBJ2-5, the V gene TRBV4-3; no clear D gene. This CDR3 spans 15 amino acids. In germline, CDR1 is LGHNA, CDR2 YSLEER. V lost 2 bases to trimming and J lost 5 bases, with 15 bases between them. CDR3 amino acids: CASSQRWIPGETQYF. In DNA form, the CDR3 reads TGCGCCAGCAGCCAACGGTGGATACCCGGGGAGACCCAGTACTTC.

V gene TRBV20-1 combines with J gene TRBJ2-5; D could derive from TRBD1 or TRBD2 (6 bases each). There are 13 residues in the CDR3. Trimming left V 5 bases short and J 1 base short, with 11 bases between. The germline CDR1 and CDR2 sequences are DFQATT and SNEGSKA (reference sequence). As DNA, the CDR3 is TGCAGTGCTCCATCGGGGGCCCAAGAGACCCAGTACTTC. Translating it yields CSAPSGAQETQYF.

This clonotype appeared many times. The chain employs TRBV29-1 and TRBJ2-3; D unclear. This CDR3 contains 14 residues. Germline V lookup: CDR1 SQVTM, CDR2 ANQGSEA. Trimming left V 6 bases short and J 2 bases short, with 15 bases between. The CDR3 loop is CSVPTKLNTDTQYF. CDR3 nucleotides: TGCAGCGTCCCGACCAAACTAAACACAGATACGCAGTATTTT.